This TCR beta chain derives from a study of blood T cells in healthy people across ages. This clonotype has only a few counts. Alongside a J-beta primer mix, a sample-barcoded 5' primer served in a second PCR lasting roughly 6 to 12 cycles. MiXCR was run by TCRdb on the 5' RACE reads, yielding one entry per CDR3 protein. The data show 1.2 million to 1.5 million distinct CDR3 sequences, approximately 38% seen once. Trimming left V 7 bases short and J 0 bases short, with 13 bases between. The CDR3 is 14 residues long. Germline V gene sequence: CDR1 SNHLY, CDR2 FYNNEI. This TCR derives from a woman between 18 and 30 years old in good health. The source material was blood. V is TRBV2 and J is TRBJ2-7, with D possibly being TRBD1 (6 bases). The DNA for the CDR3 is TGTGCCAGCACCGACCAGGGGAACTCCTACGAGCAGTACTTC. Amino acid sequence: CASTDQGNSYEQYF. The full variable domain, with the rest looked up from reference TRBV2 and TRBJ2-7, is EPEVTQTPSHQVTQMGQEVILRCVPISNHLYFYWYRQILGQKVEFLVSFYNNEISEKSEIFDDQFSVERPDGSNFTLKIRSTKLEDSAMYFCASTDQGNSYEQYFGPGTRLTVT.